The 3 T cell receptor beta chains in this list originate from one sample, sequenced in a study of PD-1 blockade in classical Hodgkin lymphoma. Clones were read by immunoSEQ multiplex PCR, and TCRdb kept only the in-frame ones, dropping some. The sample carries roughly 14,000 clones, over 60% recorded once. All the patients suffered relapse after autologous stem cell transplantation, and brentuximab vedotin exposure differed. The input for sequencing was peripheral blood mononuclear cells (PBMCs), taken at baseline. The receptors shown here come from a human donor with classical Hodgkin lymphoma.

The chain couples TRBV6-1 to TRBJ2-7; D gene uncertain. Germline V lookup: CDR1 MNHNS, CDR2 SASEGT. This CDR3 is built from 11 residues. V shed 6 bases and J shed 6 bases, with 9 bases lying between them. This chain's CDR3 is CASSHGGEQYF. The CDR3, as DNA: TGTGCCAGCAGCCACGGCGGCGAGCAGTACTTC.

This chain links TRBV27 with TRBJ1-2; 10 bases map to TRBD1. J lost 4 bases, V lost 5 bases, and 22 bases had no gene match. CDR3 length equals 20 residues. Germline V CDR1 and CDR2: MNHEY, SMNVEV (reference sequence). The CDR3 sequence: CASSPTLVRDRGNEAYGYTF. The CDR3 nucleotides read TGTGCCAGCAGTCCCACTCTAGTGAGGGACAGGGGTAATGAAGCCTATGGCTACACCTTC.

This sequence joins TRBV9 and TRBJ2-3, with D unclear. Germline CDR1 and CDR2: SGDLS and YYNGEE. The CDR3 covers 14 residues. V was cut by 0 bases and J by 4 bases, with 9 bases left in between. In nucleotides, the CDR3 is TGTGCCAGCAGCGTAGTTGGTAGTGCAGATACGCAGTATTTT. This codes for CASSVVGSADTQYF.